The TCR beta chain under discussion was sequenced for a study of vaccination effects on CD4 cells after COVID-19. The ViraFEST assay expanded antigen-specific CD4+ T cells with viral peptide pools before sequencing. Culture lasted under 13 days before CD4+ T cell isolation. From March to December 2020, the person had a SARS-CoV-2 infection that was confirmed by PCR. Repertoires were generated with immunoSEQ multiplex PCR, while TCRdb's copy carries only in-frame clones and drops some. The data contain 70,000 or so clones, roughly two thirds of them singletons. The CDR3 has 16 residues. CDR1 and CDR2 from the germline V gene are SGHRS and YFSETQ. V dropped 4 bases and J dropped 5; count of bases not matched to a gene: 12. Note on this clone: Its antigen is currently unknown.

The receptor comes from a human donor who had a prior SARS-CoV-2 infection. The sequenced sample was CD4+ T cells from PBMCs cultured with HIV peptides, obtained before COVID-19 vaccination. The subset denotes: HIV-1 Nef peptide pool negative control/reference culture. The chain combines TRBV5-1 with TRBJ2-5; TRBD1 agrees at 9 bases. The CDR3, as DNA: TGCGCCAGCAGCGGACCGGGACAGGGTAACAAGGAGACCCAGTACTTC. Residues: CASSGPGQGNKETQYF.